This T cell receptor beta chain is drawn from a study of blood T cell repertoires in COVID-19. Libraries were prepared by immunoSEQ multiplex PCR; TCRdb keeps only in-frame clonotypes and omits some of them. The table includes approximately 270,000 clones, 85% to 90% detected once. The germline V gene has CDR1 SEHNR and CDR2 FQNEAQ (reference sequence). After removal of 3 bases from V and 7 bases from J, the junction contained 7 bases not matched to a gene. The CDR3 extends over 15 amino acids. Sequences were obtained from peripheral blood. The rearrangement uses TRBV7-9 and TRBJ2-2; 8 bases are shared with TRBD1. This TCR was sampled from an elderly man with acute or convalescent COVID-19. CDR3 in DNA: TGTGCCAGCAGCTTTACAGGGGGTTCGGGCGGGGAGCTGTTTTTT. This codes for CASSFTGGSGGELFF.